A single sample gave rise to the 7 T cell receptor beta chains below, sequenced in a study of blood T cell repertoires in COVID-19. Measured with immunoSEQ multiplex PCR; TCRdb has only the in-frame clones, and not every one. The table shows 180,000 or so clones, with just over 85% occurring only once. Sequencing used peripheral blood. The origin of the receptors is a man between 60 and 70 years old with acute or convalescent COVID-19.

V gene TRBV4-1 combines with J gene TRBJ1-6, with TRBD1 matching over 11 bases. V trimming: 3 bases; J trimming: 8 bases; junction bases outside the gene matches: 3. The CDR3 length is 15 residues. CDR1 and CDR2 (germline): MGHRA, YSYEKL. The chain's CDR3 is CASSQRTGGDSPLHF. The CDR3 coding sequence is TGCGCCAGCAGCCAGCGGACAGGGGGCGATTCACCCCTCCACTTT.

The chain couples TRBV19 to TRBJ2-5; tentative D call: TRBD1 (6 bases). The germline gives CDR1 LNHDA, CDR2 SQIVND (reference sequence). Trimming shortened V by 5 bases and J by 3 bases, and 22 bases separated the two germline ends. CDR3 length: 17 amino acids. CDR3 region: CASSPPVGLEGEETQYF. For the CDR3, the DNA is TGTGCCAGTAGTCCCCCGGTAGGGTTAGAGGGGGAAGAGACCCAGTACTTC.

On this clone itself: Germline and junction disagree at one end, which may indicate a read error. The chain recombines TRBV6-4 with TRBJ2-2, with TRBD2 as a possible D gene (6 bases). The CDR3 contains 17 residues. Germline CDR1 reads MRHNA; CDR2 reads SNTAGT. CDR3: CASSPLTSWRNIGELFF. In nucleotides, the CDR3 is TGTGCCAGCAGTCCCTTGACTAGTTGGAGAAACATCGGGGAGCTGTTTTTT.

The V and J genes are TRBV7-2 and TRBJ1-4; a possible D gene is TRBD1 (6 bases). Germline CDR1 and CDR2: SGHTA and FQGNSA. The CDR3 extends over 16 amino acids. Trimming pared 0 bases from V and 4 bases from J, leaving 12 bases between. The CDR3 is CASSLASGAFNEKLFF. The CDR3 DNA follows: TGTGCCAGCAGCTTAGCCTCAGGGGCATTTAATGAAAAACTGTTTTTT. Full variable domain (rest looked up from reference TRBV7-2 and TRBJ1-4): GAGVSQSPSNKVTEKGKDVELRCDPISGHTALYWYRQSLGQGLEFLIYFQGNSAPDKSGLPSDRFSAERTGGSVSTLTIQRTQQEDSAVYLCASSLASGAFNEKLFFGSGTQLSVL.

The CDR3 DNA follows: TGTGCCACCCAGCTAGCGGGAGGGGACTACGAGCAGTACTTC. The encoded protein is CATQLAGGDYEQYF. The rearrangement uses TRBV28 and TRBJ2-7, with 12 bases identical to TRBD2. V was pared by 10 bases and J by 3 bases, with 7 bases of the junction left unmatched. The CDR3 loop spans 14 amino acids. Germline V gene data show CDR1 as MDHEN and CDR2 as SYDVKM.

Worth noting for this clone: The same CDR3 is also encoded by other DNA sequences in this sample. V and J are TRBV18 and TRBJ2-7, with 8 bases that match TRBD2. Germline V CDR1 and CDR2: KGHSH, LQKENI. The CDR3 extends over 14 amino acids. The trim removed 3 bases at V and 4 bases at J, leaving 5 bases unmatched. This CDR3 reads CASSPGLVSYEQYF. CDR3 nucleotides: TGTGCCAGCTCACCGGGACTAGTCTCGTACGAGCAGTACTTC.

This chain uses TRBV5-4 with TRBJ2-4; possibly TRBD1 for D (6 bases). CDR1 is SGHNT, CDR2 YYREEE, per germline (reference sequence). With 4 bases removed from V and 5 bases from J, the gap between germline ends came to 13 bases. The CDR3 consists of 14 residues. CDR3 bases: TGTGCCAGCAGCCCCCAGGGGTTCGAAAACATTCAGTACTTC. This encodes CASSPQGFENIQYF.